Listed here are 15 T cell receptor beta chains from one sample, sequenced in a study of PD-L1 blockade in urothelial cancer. Profiled with immunoSEQ multiplex PCR; TCRdb holds only in-frame clones, not every one. The sample records 60,000 or so clones, 85% being singletons. Described time point: pretreatment peripheral blood. This sample comprised PBMCs, obtained around atezolizumab (anti-PD-L1) treatment. These receptors originate from a man between 65 and 85 years old with urothelial cancer.

V usage is TRBV25-1 and J usage is TRBJ2-5, with D tentatively TRBD2 (5 bases). The V end lost 7 bases, the J end lost 5 bases, and 14 bases lay between the germline ends. The CDR3 runs 13 residues. Germline CDR1 MGHDK, CDR2 SYGVNS. CDR3: CASTRNERETQYF. The CDR3 region has the DNA TGTGCCAGCACTAGGAATGAGCGGGAGACCCAGTACTTC.

The chain has TRBV2 and TRBJ2-3; TRBD2 matches 8 bases. J gave up 3 bases and V 6 bases, and 5 bases lay outside the gene matches. The germline V gene encodes CDR1 SNHLY and CDR2 FYNNEI. The CDR3 sequence is 14 residues long. The DNA of the CDR3 is TGTGCCAGCAGACTAGCGGAGGAAACAGATACGCAGTATTTT. Amino acids: CASRLAEETDTQYF.

V and J are TRBV29-1 and TRBJ1-1; maybe TRBD1 (5 bases). The CDR3 sequence is 14 residues long. Trimming pared 4 bases from V and 2 bases from J, leaving 14 bases between. Germline V gene sequence: CDR1 SQVTM, CDR2 ANQGSEA. The CDR3 sequence: CSVALSGINTEAFF. CDR3 in DNA: TGCAGCGTTGCCCTGTCAGGGATAAACACTGAAGCTTTCTTT.

This chain connects TRBV20-1 to TRBJ2-7, with 7 bases fitting TRBD1. The germline CDR1 and CDR2 sequences are DFQATT and SNEGSKA (reference sequence). This CDR3 spans 11 amino acids. CDR3 in amino acids: CRMGQSDEQYF. The DNA for the CDR3 is TGCAGGATGGGACAGTCCGACGAGCAGTACTTC.

The chain links TRBV30 to TRBJ2-2; the D gene is possibly TRBD1 (6 bases). Germline V gives CDR1 GTSNPN, CDR2 SVGIG (reference sequence). V was trimmed by 4 bases and J by 4 bases, leaving 13 bases between them. The CDR3 spans 14 residues. DNA for the CDR3: TGTGCCTGGAAAGACCGGGACATCACCGGGGAGCTGTTTTTT. This codes for CAWKDRDITGELFF.

CDR3 bases: TGTGCCAGCAGCTGGGAGGGTGCGGGGAGAAAAGGAGAGCAGTTCTTC. As protein: CASSWEGAGRKGEQFF. The chain employs TRBV5-6 and TRBJ2-1, with 7 bases identical to TRBD2. The CDR3 runs 16 residues. The germline CDR1 and CDR2 sequences are SGHDT and YYEEEE. V was clipped by 3 bases and J by 10 bases; unmatched bases: 16.

The chain recombines TRBV27 with TRBJ1-1, with TRBD1 as a possible D gene (5 bases). This CDR3 is built from 16 residues. The V gene lost 3 bases and the J gene lost 1 base, with 15 bases spanning the gap. The V gene's germline CDR1 is MNHEY and CDR2 SMNVEV (reference sequence). This CDR3 reads CASSLTWGAANTEAFF. The CDR3 nucleotides read TGTGCCAGCAGTTTGACATGGGGCGCTGCGAACACTGAAGCTTTCTTT.

This sequence joins TRBV5-1 and TRBJ2-7; TRBD1 matches 8 bases. This CDR3 has 16 residues. The trim removed 6 bases at V and 6 bases at J, leaving 17 bases unmatched. Germline CDR1 and CDR2: SGHRS and YFSETQ. The CDR3 here is CASTLLPGQVPREQYF. CDR3 sequence (DNA): TGCGCCAGCACGCTCCTTCCGGGACAGGTGCCGCGCGAGCAGTACTTC.

This rearrangement joins TRBV19 to TRBJ2-1, with TRBD1 matching 8 bases. CDR1 and CDR2 (germline): LNHDA, SQIVND (reference sequence). V was clipped by 4 bases and J by 0 bases; unmatched bases: 5. The CDR3 length is 16 residues. CDR3 loop: CASSTWTGPSYNEQFF. The CDR3 DNA reads TGTGCCAGTAGTACCTGGACAGGGCCCTCCTACAATGAGCAGTTCTTC.

This chain joins TRBV2 and TRBJ1-5; the match to TRBD1 covers 7 bases. CDR1 SNHLY and CDR2 FYNNEI come from the germline V gene. V was pared by 8 bases and J by 4 bases, with 5 bases of the junction left unmatched. CDR3 size: 13 residues. The CDR3 spells CASGTADNQPQHF. DNA for the CDR3: TGTGCCAGCGGGACAGCAGATAATCAGCCCCAGCATTTT.

This clone was found once. The chain uses TRBV11-2 and TRBJ2-7; TRBD1 might be the D (5 bases). Trimming took off 2 bases at V and 0 bases at J, with 11 bases between the two ends. The CDR3 loop spans 15 amino acids. Germline V gene sequence: CDR1 SGHAT, CDR2 FQNNGV. CDR3 coding DNA: TGTGCCAGCAGCTTAAGGGGCCACTTCTCCTACGAGCAGTACTTC. Its protein is CASSLRGHFSYEQYF.

The chain combines TRBV7-2 with TRBJ1-2; TRBD1 aligns across 7 bases. Germline-derived CDR1 and CDR2 are SGHTA and FQGNSA. The CDR3 contains 16 residues. Trimming removed 6 bases from V and 5 bases from J; junction bases left unmatched: 15. CDR3 coding DNA: TGTGCCAGCAGTCCCAGACCTCCGGGACAGAGTTATGGCTACACCTTC. Protein: CASSPRPPGQSYGYTF.

In its sample, this clone was seen a few times. Additional DNA sequences in this sample encode the identical CDR3. The chain employs TRBV18 and TRBJ2-2; TRBD1 matches 7 bases. V lost 3 bases to trimming and J lost 1 base; unmatched junction nucleotides: 2. This CDR3 spans 15 amino acids. Per germline, CDR1 KGHSH and CDR2 LQKENI. The CDR3 coding sequence is TGTGCCAGCTCACCGGGGACAGAGAACACCGGGGAGCTGTTTTTT. It encodes CASSPGTENTGELFF.

The V and J genes are TRBV11-2 and TRBJ1-3; D gene unclear. Germline CDR1 is SGHAT and CDR2 is FQNNGV. CDR3 length: 14 residues. Trimming removed 4 bases from V and 0 bases from J, with 7 bases in between. The CDR3 DNA sequence: TGTGCCAGCAGCTCTGTCAGCTCTGGAAACACCATATATTTT. Protein product: CASSSVSSGNTIYF.

The chain combines TRBV11-2 with TRBJ2-2; D may be TRBD2 (6 bases). The CDR3 length is 15 residues. The germline gives CDR1 SGHAT, CDR2 FQNNGV. The germline V and J ends were trimmed by 1 base and 1 base, with 7 bases remaining between them. The CDR3 is CASSLVSGNTGELFF. Here the CDR3 DNA reads TGTGCCAGCAGCTTAGTTAGCGGGAACACCGGGGAGCTGTTTTTT. The whole variable domain, filled in from reference TRBV11-2 and TRBJ2-2, reads EAGVAQSPRYKIIEKRQSVAFWCNPISGHATLYWYQQILGQGPKLLIQFQNNGVVDDSQLPKDRFSAERLKGVDSTLKIQPAKLEDSAVYLCASSLVSGNTGELFFGEGSRLTVL.